The 29 T cell receptor beta chains below come from one sample, sequenced in a study of OX40 agonist ivuxolimab in advanced cancers. Sequencing was performed with immunoSEQ multiplex PCR; in TCRdb, only in-frame clones are kept and a portion is missing. This sample carries about 68,000 clones, 85% to 95% of them seen once, and the ten largest clones take 5.5% to 6%. Here the sequenced sample was CD4+ or CD8+ T cells sorted from blood, taken in a trial of the OX40 agonist ivuxolimab. The receptors originated from an adult with an advanced solid tumor such as melanoma, head and neck, liver or kidney cancer.

The rearrangement uses TRBV7-2 and TRBJ1-6, with 7 bases matching TRBD1. The length of the CDR3 is 15 residues. The junction had 10 bases not matched to a gene; V was cut back by 5 bases and J by 9 bases. Germline V gene data show CDR1 as SGHTA and CDR2 as FQGNSA. The CDR3 DNA sequence: TGTGCCAGCAGCACCGGGACAGACCATTCTTCACCCCTCCACTTT. It translates to CASSTGTDHSSPLHF.

J is TRBJ2-3 and V is TRBV9; D unresolved. V was cut by 4 bases and J by 4 bases, with 10 bases left in between. This CDR3 has 13 amino acids. Germline V gene sequence: CDR1 SGDLS, CDR2 YYNGEE. The CDR3 region is CASSRVGSDTQYF. The CDR3 coding sequence is TGTGCCAGCAGCCGCGTCGGGTCAGATACGCAGTATTTT.

V is TRBV29-1 and J is TRBJ2-3; D remains unclear. Germline CDR1 and CDR2: SQVTM and ANQGSEA. V was clipped by 4 bases and J by 3 bases, with 5 bases between them. The length of the CDR3 is 11 residues. The CDR3 sequence: CSVVTTDTQYF. CDR3 sequence (DNA): TGCAGCGTTGTTACGACAGATACGCAGTATTTT.

This chain joins TRBV7-3 and TRBJ2-7; the match to TRBD1 covers 11 bases. Trimming cost V 3 bases and J 0 bases; bases outside gene matches: 7. This CDR3 has 17 residues. Germline V gives CDR1 SGHTA, CDR2 FQGTGA. The CDR3 reads CASSLGTGGSSSYEQYF. In DNA form, the CDR3 reads TGTGCCAGCAGCTTGGGGACAGGGGGTTCAAGCTCCTACGAGCAGTACTTC.

J is TRBJ1-5 and V is TRBV28; weak D call: TRBD1 (5 bases). CDR1 is MDHEN and CDR2 is SYDVKM in the germline V gene. The length of the CDR3 is 14 residues. The germline V and J ends were trimmed by 3 bases and 6 bases, with 12 bases remaining between them. The CDR3 DNA is TGTGCCAGCAGTTTGTCAGGGTTCTCTCAGCCCCAGCATTTT. Translation gives CASSLSGFSQPQHF.

The chain combines TRBV27 with TRBJ1-5, with D unclear. CDR1 is MNHEY and CDR2 is SMNVEV in the germline V gene (reference sequence). The germline V and J ends were trimmed by 3 bases and 5 bases, with 8 bases remaining between them. The length of the CDR3 is 13 residues. CDR3 DNA sequence: TGTGCCAGCAGTTTGGCCCCCTATCAGCCCCAGCATTTT. This encodes CASSLAPYQPQHF.

The chain is built from TRBV28 and TRBJ2-1; D call uncertain. The CDR3 has 15 amino acids. The germline V gene has CDR1 MDHEN and CDR2 SYDVKM. Trimming stripped 1 base from V and 4 bases from J, with 11 bases between. DNA of the CDR3: TGTGCCAGCAGTTTATCTCCCCTACCATACAATGAGCAGTTCTTC. It translates to CASSLSPLPYNEQFF.

The genes are TRBV4-1 and TRBJ1-1, with no clear D. Germline V CDR1 and CDR2: MGHRA, YSYEKL. V lost 0 bases, J lost 2 bases, and 10 bases lay in between. The CDR3 consists of 15 residues. Written as DNA, the CDR3 is TGCGCCAGCAGCCAAGATCTGCCTTTTAACACTGAAGCTTTCTTT. Its translation is CASSQDLPFNTEAFF.

The J gene is TRBJ2-2, the V gene TRBV6-1; D perhaps matches TRBD2 (5 bases). In germline, CDR1 is MNHNS, CDR2 SASEGT. This CDR3 has 16 amino acids. Trimming took off 0 bases at V and 3 bases at J, with 11 bases between the two ends. The CDR3 nucleotides are TGTGCCAGCAGTGAAGCGTTCGGCGGGTACACCGGGGAGCTGTTTTTT. It encodes CASSEAFGGYTGELFF.

The chain has TRBV28 and TRBJ1-5; D is ambiguous. Germline V gene data show CDR1 as MDHEN and CDR2 as SYDVKM. The CDR3 contains 12 residues. Between the trimmed V and J ends, which lost 7 bases and 6 bases, there was a span of 10 bases. CDR3 protein: CASTPGGQPQHF. CDR3 in DNA: TGTGCCAGCACCCCTGGTGGTCAGCCCCAGCATTTT. The whole variable domain, filled in from reference TRBV28 and TRBJ1-5, reads DVKVTQSSRYLVKRTGEKVFLECVQDMDHENMFWYRQDPGLGLRLIYFSYDVKMKEKGDIPEGYSVSREKKERFSLILESASTNQTSMYLCASTPGGQPQHFGDGTRLSIL.

The table lists this clone with a count of one. The rearrangement joins TRBV19 to TRBJ1-2, with D possibly being TRBD1 (5 bases). The germline V gene encodes CDR1 LNHDA and CDR2 SQIVND (reference sequence). There are 17 residues in the CDR3. V dropped 0 bases and J dropped 6 bases, with 20 bases sitting between them. CDR3 DNA sequence: TGTGCCAGTAGTATAGACACTACCCTACTCCAGGGAAATGGCTACACCTTC. It specifies CASSIDTTLLQGNGYTF.

Remarks on this clone: This may arise from a read error, as a much more abundant clone is one base away. The identical CDR3 is also encoded by other nucleotide sequences in the sample. The J gene is TRBJ2-7, the V gene TRBV7-6, with D maybe TRBD2 (5 bases). The length of the CDR3 is 16 residues. With 2 bases removed from V and 3 bases from J, the gap between germline ends came to 17 bases. Germline V gene lookup returns CDR1 SGHVS and CDR2 FNYEAQ. Here the CDR3 reads CASSLIAGGGHYEQYF. The DNA for the CDR3 is TGTGCCAGCAGCTTAATAGCAGGAGGCGGTCACTACGAGCAGTACTTC.

In this sample, this clone turned up once. V and J are TRBV7-9 and TRBJ2-5; D not certain. The V end was cut by 5 bases, the J end by 1 base, with 11 bases between. The germline gives CDR1 SEHNR, CDR2 FQNEAQ (reference sequence). This CDR3 has 14 amino acids. The DNA for the CDR3 is TGTGCCAGCAGCCGCGTCCATGGCCAAGAGACCCAGTACTTC. It codes for CASSRVHGQETQYF.

The rearrangement joins TRBV7-2 to TRBJ2-1; D call uncertain. The V gene's germline CDR1 is SGHTA and CDR2 FQGNSA. V was pared by 3 bases and J by 4 bases, with 7 bases between. CDR3 size: 13 residues. CDR3 sequence reads: CASSFGVYNEQFF. The CDR3 DNA reads TGTGCCAGCAGCTTCGGAGTGTACAATGAGCAGTTCTTC. Based on the CDR3 plus reference TRBV7-2 and TRBJ2-1, the full variable domain is GAGVSQSPSNKVTEKGKDVELRCDPISGHTALYWYRQSLGQGLEFLIYFQGNSAPDKSGLPSDRFSAERTGGSVSTLTIQRTQQEDSAVYLCASSFGVYNEQFFGPGTRLTVL.

The chain combines TRBV6-5 with TRBJ2-2, with 11 bases lining up with TRBD2. The CDR3 contains 16 residues. Germline CDR1 MNHEY, CDR2 SVGAGI. The junction had 4 bases not matched to a gene; V was cut back by 1 base and J by 6 bases. The CDR3 sequence is CASSYFLAGGPGELFF. CDR3 DNA sequence: TGTGCCAGCAGTTACTTCCTAGCGGGGGGCCCCGGGGAGCTGTTTTTT.

The rearrangement joins TRBV7-9 to TRBJ1-1, with a weak D call TRBD1 (5 bases). The CDR3 extends over 16 amino acids. Germline V gene data show CDR1 as SEHNR and CDR2 as FQNEAQ (reference sequence). The V end was cut by 1 base, the J end by 0 bases, with 12 bases between. DNA for the CDR3: TGTGCCAGCAGCTTAGTTGGGGCAGGCATGAACACTGAAGCTTTCTTT. Its translation is CASSLVGAGMNTEAFF.

The chain has TRBV30 and TRBJ1-5, with a weak D call TRBD1 (6 bases). V gave up 0 bases and J gave up 7 bases, with 13 bases separating them. This CDR3 spans 14 amino acids. Germline V gene lookup returns CDR1 GTSNPN and CDR2 SVGIG (reference sequence). DNA for the CDR3: TGTGCCTGGAGTGTACTCCAGGGGAGGCAGCCCCAGCATTTT. It yields the protein CAWSVLQGRQPQHF.

The rearrangement uses TRBV9 and TRBJ1-3; 9 bases are shared with TRBD1. This CDR3 comprises 15 residues. The trim removed 5 bases at V and 3 bases at J, leaving 6 bases unmatched. CDR1 and CDR2 (germline): SGDLS, YYNGEE. Here the CDR3 reads CASRRGQGDGNTIYF. In DNA form, the CDR3 reads TGTGCCAGCAGGCGGGGACAGGGCGATGGAAACACCATATATTTT.

V usage is TRBV19 and J usage is TRBJ2-1, with D possibly being TRBD1 (5 bases). Germline values: CDR1 LNHDA, CDR2 SQIVND (reference sequence). Trimming pared 3 bases from V and 7 bases from J, leaving 16 bases between. This CDR3 is built from 15 residues. CDR3 sequence: CASSIQGPSPNEQFF. CDR3 bases: TGTGCCAGTAGTATTCAGGGCCCGTCCCCGAATGAGCAGTTCTTC.

This chain joins TRBV9 and TRBJ2-5; D uncertain. Germline V gene lookup returns CDR1 SGDLS and CDR2 YYNGEE. This CDR3 spans 12 amino acids. The ends were cut back, 3 bases at V and 13 bases at J, with 16 bases in the middle. CDR3 in DNA: TGTGCCAGCAGCGGTACCGGACCGCTCCTGTACTTC. Its protein product is CASSGTGPLLYF.

The chain joins TRBV5-1 to TRBJ1-1; the match to TRBD1 covers 7 bases. The CDR3 spans 15 residues. CDR1 and CDR2 from the germline V gene are SGHRS and YFSETQ. The ends lost 0 bases at V and 4 bases at J; junction bases unmatched: 6. The CDR3 bases are TGCGCCAGCAGCTTGGGAGCAGGGGGGAGCACTGAAGCTTTCTTT. Amino acid sequence: CASSLGAGGSTEAFF.

This chain uses TRBV4-2 with TRBJ2-3; 7 bases agree with TRBD2. Trimming took 6 bases from V and 2 from J; bases not matched to a gene: 17. The CDR3 runs 18 residues. CDR1 is LGHNA, CDR2 YNFKEQ, per germline. In nucleotides, the CDR3 is TGTGCCAGCAGTATTTCCATCCAGGGACTAAAGTTCACAGATACGCAGTATTTT. Encoded protein: CASSISIQGLKFTDTQYF.

The chain carries TRBV7-3 and TRBJ1-1; a weak D match, TRBD1 (6 bases). Trimming left V 3 bases short and J 3 bases short, with 8 bases between. Per germline, CDR1 SGHTA and CDR2 FQGTGA. The CDR3 consists of 13 residues. The CDR3 bases are TGTGCCAGCAGCTTTTCAGGGGACACTGAAGCTTTCTTT. Residues: CASSFSGDTEAFF.

V is TRBV4-2 and J is TRBJ2-1; 10 bases fit TRBD2. V was pared by 3 bases and J by 5 bases, with 7 bases of the junction left unmatched. CDR3 length: 16 amino acids. The V gene's germline CDR1 is LGHNA and CDR2 YNFKEQ. The CDR3 here is CASSHPGTSADNEQFF. CDR3 DNA: TGTGCCAGCAGCCATCCCGGGACTAGCGCAGACAATGAGCAGTTCTTC.

The chain is built from TRBV6-5 and TRBJ2-7, with TRBD2 matching over 14 bases. The CDR3 sequence is 14 residues long. Unmatched junction bases numbered 0, after V lost 4 bases and J lost 4 bases. The germline gives CDR1 MNHEY, CDR2 SVGAGI. Here the CDR3 reads CASSWTSGGYEQYF. CDR3 coding DNA: TGTGCCAGCAGTTGGACTAGCGGGGGGTACGAGCAGTACTTC.

This chain uses TRBV7-9 with TRBJ1-5; TRBD1 might be the D (5 bases). Looked up from germline, CDR1 is SEHNR and CDR2 is FQNEAQ (reference sequence). This CDR3 contains 13 residues. Trimming pared 3 bases from V and 3 bases from J, leaving 6 bases between. The CDR3 loop is CASSLDNNQPQHF. As DNA, the CDR3 is TGTGCCAGCAGCTTGGACAACAATCAGCCCCAGCATTTT.

The chain joins TRBV7-6 to TRBJ2-7, with D perhaps TRBD2 (6 bases). CDR3 length equals 16 residues. V lost 3 bases, J lost 3 bases, and 18 bases lay in between. Germline CDR1 SGHVS, CDR2 FNYEAQ. The CDR3 region is CASSFAEGPELYEQYF. Here the CDR3 DNA reads TGTGCCAGCAGCTTCGCGGAGGGTCCCGAACTCTACGAGCAGTACTTC.

The V call is TRBV2, the J call TRBJ2-7, with 7 bases fitting TRBD1. CDR1 is SNHLY, CDR2 FYNNEI, per germline. V shed 1 base and J 6 bases; nucleotides not matched to a gene: 9. The CDR3 covers 15 residues. The CDR3 loop reads CASSEGTGTFFEQYF. The DNA for the CDR3 is TGTGCCAGCAGTGAAGGGACAGGTACCTTTTTCGAGCAGTACTTC.

This chain connects TRBV28 to TRBJ2-6, with D hard to call. Germline loops: CDR1 MDHEN, CDR2 SYDVKM. V dropped 4 bases and J dropped 4 bases, with 11 bases sitting between them. The CDR3 contains 15 residues. The CDR3 nucleotides read TGTGCCAGCAGTTCAGGACCCTCGGGGGCCAACGTCCTGACTTTC. It is translated as CASSSGPSGANVLTF.